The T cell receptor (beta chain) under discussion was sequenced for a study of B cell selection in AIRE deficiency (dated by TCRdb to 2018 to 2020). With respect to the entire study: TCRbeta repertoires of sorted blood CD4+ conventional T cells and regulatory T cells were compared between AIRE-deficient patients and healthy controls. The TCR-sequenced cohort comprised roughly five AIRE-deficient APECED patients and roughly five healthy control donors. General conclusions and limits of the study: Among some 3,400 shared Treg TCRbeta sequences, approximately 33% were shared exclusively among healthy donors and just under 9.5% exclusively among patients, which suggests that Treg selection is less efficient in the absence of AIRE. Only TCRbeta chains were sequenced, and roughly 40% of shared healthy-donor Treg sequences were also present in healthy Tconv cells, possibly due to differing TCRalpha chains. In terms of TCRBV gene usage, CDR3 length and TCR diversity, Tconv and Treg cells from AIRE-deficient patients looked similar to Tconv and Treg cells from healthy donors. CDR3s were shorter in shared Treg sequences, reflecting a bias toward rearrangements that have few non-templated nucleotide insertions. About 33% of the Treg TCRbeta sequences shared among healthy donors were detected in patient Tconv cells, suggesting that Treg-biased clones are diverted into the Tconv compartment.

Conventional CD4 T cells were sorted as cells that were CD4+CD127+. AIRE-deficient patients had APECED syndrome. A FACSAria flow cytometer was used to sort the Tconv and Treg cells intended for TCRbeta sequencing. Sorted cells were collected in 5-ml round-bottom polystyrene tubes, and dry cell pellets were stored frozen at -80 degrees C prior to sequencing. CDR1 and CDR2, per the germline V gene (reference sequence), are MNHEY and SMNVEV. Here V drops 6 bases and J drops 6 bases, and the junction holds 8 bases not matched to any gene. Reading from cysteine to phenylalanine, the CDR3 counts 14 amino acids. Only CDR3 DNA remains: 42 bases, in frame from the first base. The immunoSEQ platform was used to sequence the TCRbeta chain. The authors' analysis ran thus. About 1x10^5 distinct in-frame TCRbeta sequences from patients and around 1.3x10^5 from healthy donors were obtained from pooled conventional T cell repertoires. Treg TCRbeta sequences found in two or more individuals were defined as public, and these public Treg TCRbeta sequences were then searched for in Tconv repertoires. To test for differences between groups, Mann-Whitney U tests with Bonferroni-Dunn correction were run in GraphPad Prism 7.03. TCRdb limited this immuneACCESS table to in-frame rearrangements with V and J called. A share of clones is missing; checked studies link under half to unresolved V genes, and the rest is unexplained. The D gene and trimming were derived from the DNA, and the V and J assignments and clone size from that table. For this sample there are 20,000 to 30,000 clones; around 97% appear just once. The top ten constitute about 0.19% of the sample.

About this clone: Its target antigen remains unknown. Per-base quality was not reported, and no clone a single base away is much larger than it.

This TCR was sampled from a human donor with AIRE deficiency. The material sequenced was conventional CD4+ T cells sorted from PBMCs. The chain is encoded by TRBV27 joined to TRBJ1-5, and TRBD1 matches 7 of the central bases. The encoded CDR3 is CASRSQGSGQPQHF. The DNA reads TGTGCCAGCAGGTCACAGGGGTCGGGTCAGCCCCAGCATTTT.